The sequence of this TCR beta chain was determined in a study of breast tumors, draining lymph nodes, adjacent tissues. Findings and limits, study-wide: Tumor repertoires ranked between lymph nodes and nontumor tissue in diversity, with V and J gene preferences.

Samples came from axillary lymph nodes draining the breast cancer. Each CDR3 protein is one row after TCRdb ran MiXCR on the multiplex PCR reads. The table lists about 100,000 distinct CDR3 sequences, about 20% of them singletons, with 1% to 1.5% in the top ten. Worth noting for this clonotype: The antigen is not known.

The CDR3 extends over 15 amino acids. After removal of 0 bases from V and 0 bases from J, the junction contained 1 base not matched to a gene. The germline V gene encodes CDR1 SGHVS and CDR2 FQNEAQ. The clonotype originates from a female donor with breast cancer. Some clones in this sample may be carry-over from other donors' samples. Source material: axillary lymph node tissue. V usage is TRBV7-8 and J usage is TRBJ1-1; 7 bases match TRBD1. The CDR3 DNA follows: TGTGCCAGCAGCTTAGCGACAGGGTTGAACACTGAAGCTTTCTTT. Its protein product is CASSLATGLNTEAFF.